This T cell receptor beta chain was sequenced for a study of blood T cells in healthy people across ages. Study-level information: About one barcoded TCR beta cDNA was captured per two T cells.

Study-wide points: Higher diversity, along with more naive CD4+ cells, distinguished long-lived donors from aged donors.

Remarks on this clonotype: Its antigen is not known. Germline and junction disagree at one end, which may indicate a read error.

This CDR3 is built from 13 residues. Germline CDR1 and CDR2: MGHRA and YSYEKL. The authors ran a second PCR of roughly 6 to 12 cycles using a sample-barcoded 5' primer and a J-beta primer mix. TCRdb independently ran MiXCR on the 5' RACE reads; one entry per CDR3 protein. The repertoire holds about 1 million distinct CDR3 sequences, with 40% to 55% as singletons. The sequencing sample was made of blood. This chain joins TRBV4-1 and TRBJ2-7, with 7 bases lining up with TRBD2. The sequence was obtained from a woman aged 55-69 years in good health. CDR3 in amino acids: CASSQRGLREQYF. In DNA, the CDR3 is TGTGCCAGCAGCCAAAGGGGACTAAGGGAGCAGTACTTC.